A single sample gave rise to the 14 T cell receptor beta chains below, sequenced in a study of Graves' ophthalmopathy and Graves' hyperthyroidism. Amplification targeted the TCR beta CDR3 regions, with RNA transcripts as the source material. The first-round RT-PCR employed HTBI primers together with the Qiagen OneStep RT-PCR kit. A multiplex PCR was then performed as the second round. One entry per CDR3 protein results from TCRdb running MiXCR on the multiplex PCR reads. This sample has over 200,000 distinct CDR3 sequences, with over 25% found just once. The specimen sequenced was peripheral blood. These TCRs come from a man in his forties or fifties with Graves' ophthalmopathy.

This clonotype has at least ten counts. J is TRBJ1-1 and V is TRBV4-3; TRBD1 is a possible D gene (5 bases). The CDR3 is 16 residues long. The V gene lost 0 bases and the J gene lost 4 bases, with 15 bases spanning the gap. The germline gives CDR1 LGHNA, CDR2 YSLEER. CDR3 region: CASSQDSWQGRTEAFF. CDR3 in DNA: TGCGCCAGCAGCCAAGATAGCTGGCAGGGCCGCACTGAAGCTTTCTTT.

The CDR3 nucleotides are TGTGCCGTCGCGGAGAACACTGAAGCTTTCTTT. It codes for CAVAENTEAFF. The chain carries TRBV28 and TRBJ1-1; D is ambiguous. The CDR3 is made up of 11 amino acids. V was shortened by 11 bases and J by 1 base, with 8 bases between the two germline ends. Germline V CDR1 and CDR2: MDHEN, SYDVKM.

The chain joins TRBV12-3 or TRBV12-4 to TRBJ2-5; weak D call: TRBD2 (5 bases). V was shortened by 7 bases and J by 4 bases, with 16 bases between the two germline ends. The CDR3 spans 14 residues. The chain's CDR3 is CASNKTPSTETQYF. The CDR3 bases are TGTGCCAGCAACAAAACGCCTAGCACAGAGACCCAGTACTTC.

The gene calls are TRBV2 and TRBJ1-2; D unclear. This CDR3 comprises 14 residues. V was clipped by 6 bases and J by 6 bases, with 17 bases between them. Germline V gene data show CDR1 as SNHLY and CDR2 as FYNNEI. CDR3 coding DNA: TGTGCCAGCAGATCCCCCACATTATTGGATGGCTACACCTTC. It encodes CASRSPTLLDGYTF.

This clonotype was counted many times. The chain has TRBV15 and TRBJ2-2; D call uncertain. The CDR3 loop spans 13 amino acids. Trimming took off 6 bases at V and 8 bases at J, with 13 bases between the two ends. Germline assignment: CDR1 LNHNV and CDR2 YYDKDF (reference sequence). The DNA for the CDR3 is TGTGCCACCAGTACTCGGTCCGGAGGGGAGCTGTTTTTT. This sequence encodes CATSTRSGGELFF.

This clonotype was recorded many times. The chain links TRBV19 to TRBJ1-2; 7 bases line up with TRBD1. Germline V gene lookup returns CDR1 LNHDA and CDR2 SQIVND (reference sequence). V lost 10 bases, J lost 8 bases, and 7 bases stayed unmatched. This CDR3 region has 11 residues. For the CDR3, the DNA is TGTGCCACCAGGGGGTTTTCAGGCTACACCTTC. It yields the protein CATRGFSGYTF.

CDR3 amino acids: CASSYTSGTEAFF. As DNA, the CDR3 is TGTGCCAGCAGTTACACCTCGGGGACTGAAGCTTTCTTT. The chain employs TRBV6-5 and TRBJ1-1; D unresolved. Trimming cost V 2 bases and J 5 bases, with 9 bases left between them. The CDR3 contains 13 residues. Germline V gene lookup returns CDR1 MNHEY and CDR2 SVGAGI.

The CDR3 reads CASTRWGQETQYF. The CDR3 region has the DNA TGTGCCAGCACCCGTTGGGGCCAAGAGACCCAGTACTTC. The V and J genes are TRBV7-2 and TRBJ2-5; D uncertain. CDR3 size: 13 residues. V was clipped by 7 bases and J by 1 base, with 10 bases between them. Germline V gene data show CDR1 as SGHTA and CDR2 as FQGNSA.

Many counts were recorded for this clonotype. This chain connects TRBV7-9 to TRBJ2-3; D unresolved. CDR3 length: 19 residues. The germline CDR1 and CDR2 sequences are SEHNR and FQNEAQ (reference sequence). V shed 8 bases and J shed 0 bases, with 27 bases lying between them. The CDR3 region has the DNA TGTGCCAGCCAAGGACCCGGGCTTGGCACCGGTTCTAGCACAGATACGCAGTATTTT. Translation: CASQGPGLGTGSSTDTQYF. Based on the CDR3 plus reference TRBV7-9 and TRBJ2-3, the full variable domain is DTGVSQNPRHKITKRGQNVTFRCDPISEHNRLYWYRQTLGQGPEFLTYFQNEAQLEKSRLLSDRFSAERPKGSFSTLEIQRTEQGDSAMYLCASQGPGLGTGSSTDTQYFGPGTRLTVL.

This clonotype was counted many times. The V call is TRBV11-2, the J call TRBJ1-1; tentative D call: TRBD1 (6 bases). Deletions cut 1 base from V and 6 bases from J, with 12 bases between. This CDR3 has 14 amino acids. The V gene's germline CDR1 is SGHAT and CDR2 FQNNGV. The CDR3 nucleotides are TGTGCCAGCAGCTTAGTAGGGGGGATGGCTGAAGCTTTCTTT. Translated: CASSLVGGMAEAFF.

Ten or more counts support this clonotype. V usage is TRBV12-3 or TRBV12-4 and J usage is TRBJ1-2, with TRBD1 identical over 9 bases. V gave up 4 bases and J gave up 6 bases; unmatched junction bases: 12. CDR3 size: 16 residues. The CDR3 region is CASSYGGTGRKDGYTF. CDR3 nucleotides: TGTGCCAGCAGTTACGGGGGGACAGGGCGGAAGGATGGCTACACCTTC.

This clonotype came up a few times. The chain combines TRBV12-3 or TRBV12-4 with TRBJ1-5; no definite D call. This CDR3 has 14 amino acids. The V end was cut by 3 bases, the J end by 3 bases, with 9 bases between. The CDR3 is CASSFNGNNQPQHF. In nucleotides, the CDR3 is TGTGCCAGCAGTTTTAACGGCAACAATCAGCCCCAGCATTTT.

This chain uses TRBV6-5 with TRBJ2-7, with 7 bases aligning to TRBD2. Germline CDR1 MNHEY, CDR2 SVGAGI. This CDR3 spans 16 amino acids. V dropped 0 bases and J dropped 2; count of bases not matched to a gene: 7. CDR3 region: CASSYSFPSGPYEQYF. As DNA, the CDR3 is TGTGCCAGCAGTTACTCGTTTCCTAGCGGACCCTACGAGCAGTACTTC.

This chain connects TRBV2 to TRBJ2-7; no clear D gene. Trimming shortened V by 1 base and J by 2 bases, and 12 bases separated the two germline ends. Germline-derived CDR1 and CDR2 are SNHLY and FYNNEI. The CDR3 is 15 amino acids. The CDR3 loop reads CASSEVSSAAYEQYF. The CDR3, as DNA: TGTGCCAGCAGTGAAGTAAGTAGTGCGGCCTACGAGCAGTACTTC.